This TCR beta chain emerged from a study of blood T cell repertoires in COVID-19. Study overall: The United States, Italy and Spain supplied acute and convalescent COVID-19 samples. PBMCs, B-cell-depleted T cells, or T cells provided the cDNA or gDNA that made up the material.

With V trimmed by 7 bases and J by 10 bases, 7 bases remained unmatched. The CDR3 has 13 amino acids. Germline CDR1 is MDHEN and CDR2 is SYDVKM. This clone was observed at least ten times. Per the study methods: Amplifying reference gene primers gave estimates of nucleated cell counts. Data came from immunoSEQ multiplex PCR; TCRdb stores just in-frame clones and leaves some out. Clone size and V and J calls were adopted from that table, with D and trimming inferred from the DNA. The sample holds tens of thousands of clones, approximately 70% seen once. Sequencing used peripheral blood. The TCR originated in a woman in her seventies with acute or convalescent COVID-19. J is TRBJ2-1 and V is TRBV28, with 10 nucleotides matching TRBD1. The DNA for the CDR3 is TGTGCCAGCACTAGACAGGGGGCTGGCGAGCAGTTCTTC. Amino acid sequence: CASTRQGAGEQFF.